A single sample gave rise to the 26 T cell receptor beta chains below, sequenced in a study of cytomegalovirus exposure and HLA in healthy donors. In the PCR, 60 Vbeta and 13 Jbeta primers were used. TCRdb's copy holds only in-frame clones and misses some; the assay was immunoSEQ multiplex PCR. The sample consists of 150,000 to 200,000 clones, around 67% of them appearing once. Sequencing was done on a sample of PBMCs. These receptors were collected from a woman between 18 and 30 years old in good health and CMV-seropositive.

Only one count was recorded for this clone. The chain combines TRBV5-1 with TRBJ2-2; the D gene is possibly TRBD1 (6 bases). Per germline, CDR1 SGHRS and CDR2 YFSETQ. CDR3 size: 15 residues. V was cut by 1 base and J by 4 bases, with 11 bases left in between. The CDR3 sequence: CASSLQGLGTGELFF. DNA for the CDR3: TGCGCCAGCAGCTTGCAGGGGCTCGGCACCGGGGAGCTGTTTTTT.

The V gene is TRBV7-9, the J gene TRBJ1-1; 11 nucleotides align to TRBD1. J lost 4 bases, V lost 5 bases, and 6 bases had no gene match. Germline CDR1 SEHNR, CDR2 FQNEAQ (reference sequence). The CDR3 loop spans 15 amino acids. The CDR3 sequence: CASSVDRGLGTEAFF. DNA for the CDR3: TGTGCCAGCAGCGTGGACAGGGGGCTTGGCACTGAAGCTTTCTTT.

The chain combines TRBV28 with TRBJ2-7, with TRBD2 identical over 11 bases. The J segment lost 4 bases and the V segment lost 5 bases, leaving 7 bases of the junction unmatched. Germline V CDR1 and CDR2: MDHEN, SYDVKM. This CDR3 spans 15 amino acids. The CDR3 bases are TGTGCCAGCAGTCCGACTAGCGGGACATATTACGAGCAGTACTTC. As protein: CASSPTSGTYYEQYF.

In DNA, the CDR3 is TGTGCCAGCTCCTTGGCTAGCGGGTTCTACAATGAGCAGTTCTTC. Its translation is CASSLASGFYNEQFF. The chain combines TRBV18 with TRBJ2-1; 8 bases align to TRBD2. CDR3 length: 15 residues. The germline gives CDR1 KGHSH, CDR2 LQKENI. V shed 6 bases and J 3 bases; nucleotides not matched to a gene: 7.

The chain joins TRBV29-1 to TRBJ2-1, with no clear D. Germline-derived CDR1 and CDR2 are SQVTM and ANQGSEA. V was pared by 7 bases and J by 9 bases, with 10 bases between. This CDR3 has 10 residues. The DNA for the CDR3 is TGCAGCGCCGTCCTCGGTGAGCAGTTCTTC. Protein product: CSAVLGEQFF.

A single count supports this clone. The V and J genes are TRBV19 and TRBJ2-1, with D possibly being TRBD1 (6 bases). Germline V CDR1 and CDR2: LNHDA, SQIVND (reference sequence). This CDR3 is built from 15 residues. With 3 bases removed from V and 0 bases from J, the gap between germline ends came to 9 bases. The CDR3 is CASSIVTGSYNEQFF. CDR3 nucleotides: TGTGCCAGTAGTATCGTGACAGGCTCCTACAATGAGCAGTTCTTC.

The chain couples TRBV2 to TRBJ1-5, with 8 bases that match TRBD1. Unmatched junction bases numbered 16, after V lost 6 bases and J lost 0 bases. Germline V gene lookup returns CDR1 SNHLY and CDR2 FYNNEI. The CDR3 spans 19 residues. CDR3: CASRGPRQGARDSNQPQHF. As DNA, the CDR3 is TGTGCCAGCAGGGGGCCGCGGCAGGGGGCCCGAGATAGCAATCAGCCCCAGCATTTT.

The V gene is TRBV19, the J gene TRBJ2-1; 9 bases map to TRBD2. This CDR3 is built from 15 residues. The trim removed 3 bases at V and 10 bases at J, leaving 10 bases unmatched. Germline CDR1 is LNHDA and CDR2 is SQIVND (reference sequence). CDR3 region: CASSIGGRGAIEQFF. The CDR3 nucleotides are TGTGCCAGTAGTATTGGCGGGAGGGGGGCCATAGAGCAGTTCTTC.

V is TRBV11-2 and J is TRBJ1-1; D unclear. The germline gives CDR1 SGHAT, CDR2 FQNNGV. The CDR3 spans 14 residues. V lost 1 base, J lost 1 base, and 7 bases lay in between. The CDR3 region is CASSLGASNTEAFF. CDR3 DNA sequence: TGTGCCAGCAGCTTAGGTGCGTCGAACACTGAAGCTTTCTTT.

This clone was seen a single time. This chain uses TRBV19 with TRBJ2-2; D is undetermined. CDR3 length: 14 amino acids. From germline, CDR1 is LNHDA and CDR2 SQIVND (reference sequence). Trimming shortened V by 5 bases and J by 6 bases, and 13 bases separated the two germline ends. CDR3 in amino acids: CASSPPFYPGELFF. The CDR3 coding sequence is TGTGCCAGTAGTCCTCCCTTCTATCCCGGGGAGCTGTTTTTT.

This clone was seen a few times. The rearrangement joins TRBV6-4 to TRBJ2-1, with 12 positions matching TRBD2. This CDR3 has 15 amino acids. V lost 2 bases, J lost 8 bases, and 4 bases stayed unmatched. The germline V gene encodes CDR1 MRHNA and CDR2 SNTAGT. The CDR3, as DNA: TGTGCCAGCAGTGACAGGGCTAGCGGGGGGGATGAGCAGTTCTTC. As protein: CASSDRASGGDEQFF.

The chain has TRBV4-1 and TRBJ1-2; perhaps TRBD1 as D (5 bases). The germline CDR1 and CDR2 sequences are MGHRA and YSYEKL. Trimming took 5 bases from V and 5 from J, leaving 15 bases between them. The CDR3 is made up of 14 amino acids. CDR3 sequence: CASSSITGDYGYTF. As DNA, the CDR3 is TGCGCCAGCAGCTCCATCACAGGCGATTATGGCTACACCTTC.

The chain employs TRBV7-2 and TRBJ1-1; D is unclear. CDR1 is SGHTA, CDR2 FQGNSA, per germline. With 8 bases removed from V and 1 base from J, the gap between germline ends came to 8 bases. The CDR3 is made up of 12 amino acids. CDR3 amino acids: CASSVRNTEAFF. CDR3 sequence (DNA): TGTGCCAGCTCAGTCAGGAACACTGAAGCTTTCTTT. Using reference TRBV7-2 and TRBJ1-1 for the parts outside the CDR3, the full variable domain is GAGVSQSPSNKVTEKGKDVELRCDPISGHTALYWYRQSLGQGLEFLIYFQGNSAPDKSGLPSDRFSAERTGGSVSTLTIQRTQQEDSAVYLCASSVRNTEAFFGQGTRLTVV.

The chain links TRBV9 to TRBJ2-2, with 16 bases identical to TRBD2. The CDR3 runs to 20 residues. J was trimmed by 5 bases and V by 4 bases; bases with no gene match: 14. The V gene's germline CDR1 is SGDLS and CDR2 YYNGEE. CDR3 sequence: CASSPGTSGGASAITGELFF. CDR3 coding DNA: TGTGCCAGCAGCCCCGGGACTAGCGGGGGGGCCTCGGCTATTACCGGGGAGCTGTTTTTT.

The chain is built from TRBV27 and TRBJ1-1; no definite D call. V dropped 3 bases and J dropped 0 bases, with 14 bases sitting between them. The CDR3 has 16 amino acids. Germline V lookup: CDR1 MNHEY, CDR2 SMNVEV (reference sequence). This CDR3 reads CASSFQASELNTEAFF. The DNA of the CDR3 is TGTGCCAGCAGTTTTCAGGCCTCGGAATTGAACACTGAAGCTTTCTTT.

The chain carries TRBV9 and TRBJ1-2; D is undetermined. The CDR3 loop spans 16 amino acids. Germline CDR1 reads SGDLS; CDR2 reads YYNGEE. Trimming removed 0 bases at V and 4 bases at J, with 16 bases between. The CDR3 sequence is CASSVAGIARGYGYTF. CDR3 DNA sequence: TGTGCCAGCAGCGTAGCTGGTATAGCGCGGGGCTATGGCTACACCTTC.

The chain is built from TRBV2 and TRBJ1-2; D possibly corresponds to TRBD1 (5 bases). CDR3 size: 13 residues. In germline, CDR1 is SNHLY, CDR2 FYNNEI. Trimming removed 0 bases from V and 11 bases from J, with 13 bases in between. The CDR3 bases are TGTGCCAGCAGTGAAGCCACCCCAGGGTTTTACACCTTC. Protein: CASSEATPGFYTF.

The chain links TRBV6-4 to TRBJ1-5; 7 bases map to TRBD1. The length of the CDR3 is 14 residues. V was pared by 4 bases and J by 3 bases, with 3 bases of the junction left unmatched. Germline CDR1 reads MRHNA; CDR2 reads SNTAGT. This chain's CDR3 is CASSATGTNQPQHF. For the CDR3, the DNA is TGTGCCAGCAGTGCGACAGGGACCAATCAGCCCCAGCATTTT.

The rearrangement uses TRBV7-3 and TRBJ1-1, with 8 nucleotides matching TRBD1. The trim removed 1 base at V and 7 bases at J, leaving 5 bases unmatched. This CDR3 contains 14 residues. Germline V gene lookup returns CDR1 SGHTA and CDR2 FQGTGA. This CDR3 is CASSLNRGAVEAFF. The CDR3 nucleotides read TGTGCCAGCAGCTTAAACAGGGGGGCAGTTGAAGCTTTCTTT.

The CDR3 DNA reads TGTGCCAGCAGAACCTGGACTAGCGGGAGGTCCTTGGTCACAGATACGCAGTATTTT. Translating gives CASRTWTSGRSLVTDTQYF. The chain employs TRBV5-8 and TRBJ2-3, with 14 nucleotides matching TRBD2. The CDR3 is 19 residues long. Unmatched junction bases numbered 13, after V lost 5 bases and J lost 2 bases. Germline V gene sequence: CDR1 SGHTS, CDR2 YDEGEE. The full variable domain, rest sourced from reference TRBV5-8 and TRBJ2-3, is EAGVTQSPTHLIKTRGQQATLRCSPISGHTSVYWYQQALGLGLQFLLWYDEGEERNRGNFPPRFSGRQFPNYSSELNVNALELEDSALYLCASRTWTSGRSLVTDTQYFGPGTRLTVL.

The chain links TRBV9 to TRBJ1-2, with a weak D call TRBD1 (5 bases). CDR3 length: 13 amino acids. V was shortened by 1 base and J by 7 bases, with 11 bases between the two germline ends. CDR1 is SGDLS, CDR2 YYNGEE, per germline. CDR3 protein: CASSVQGMSGYTF. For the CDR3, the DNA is TGTGCCAGCAGCGTACAGGGTATGAGTGGCTACACCTTC.

CDR3 in amino acids: CASSFTDRPQETQYF. CDR3 in DNA: TGTGCCAGCAGTTTCACCGACAGGCCGCAAGAGACCCAGTACTTC. The V gene is TRBV6-5, the J gene TRBJ2-5; TRBD1 is a possible D gene (6 bases). The V end lost 4 bases, the J end lost 2 bases, and 14 bases lay between the germline ends. The CDR3 contains 15 residues. The V gene's germline CDR1 is MNHEY and CDR2 SVGAGI.

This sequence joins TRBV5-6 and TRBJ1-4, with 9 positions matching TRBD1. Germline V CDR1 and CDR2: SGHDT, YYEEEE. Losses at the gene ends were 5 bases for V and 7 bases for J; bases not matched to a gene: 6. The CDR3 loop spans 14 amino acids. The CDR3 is CASSSGTGSEKLFF. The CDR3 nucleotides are TGTGCCAGCAGTTCCGGGACAGGGTCTGAAAAACTGTTTTTT.

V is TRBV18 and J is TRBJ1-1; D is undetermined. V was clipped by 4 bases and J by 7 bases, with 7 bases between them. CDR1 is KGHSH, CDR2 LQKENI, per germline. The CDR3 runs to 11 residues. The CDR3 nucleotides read TGTGCCAGCTCACTCGAGATTGAAGCTTTCTTT. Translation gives CASSLEIEAFF.

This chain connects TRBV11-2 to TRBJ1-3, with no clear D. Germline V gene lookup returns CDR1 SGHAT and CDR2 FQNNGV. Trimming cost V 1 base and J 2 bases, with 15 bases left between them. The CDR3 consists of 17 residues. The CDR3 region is CASSLVRGLPPGNTIYF. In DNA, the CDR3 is TGTGCCAGCAGCTTAGTTCGGGGTCTTCCGCCTGGAAACACCATATATTTT.

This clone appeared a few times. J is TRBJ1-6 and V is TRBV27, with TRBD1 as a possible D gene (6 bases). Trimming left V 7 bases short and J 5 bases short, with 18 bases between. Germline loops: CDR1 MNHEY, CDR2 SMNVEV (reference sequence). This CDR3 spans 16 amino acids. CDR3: CASNSWGRGDNSPLHF. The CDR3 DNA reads TGTGCCAGCAATTCTTGGGGGCGGGGGGATAATTCACCCCTCCACTTT.